These 16 T cell receptor beta chains originate from one sample sequenced in a study of T cells in Graves' hyperthyroidism and ophthalmopathy. Amplification yielded TCR beta CDR3 regions, with RNA transcripts as the source. When the TCR CDR3 underwent first-round RT-PCR, the HTBI primer set was used. From the multiplex PCR reads, TCRdb called clonotypes with MiXCR, one entry per CDR3 protein. The data show about 710,000 distinct CDR3 sequences, about a sixth seen once. The sequenced material came from blood. These receptors all stem from a man between 18 and 35 years old with Graves' hyperthyroidism.

This clonotype was seen ten or more times. V usage is TRBV7-9 and J usage is TRBJ2-5; D ambiguous. Trimming shortened V by 5 bases and J by 0 bases, and 13 bases separated the two germline ends. Germline lookup yields CDR1 SEHNR and CDR2 FQNEAQ (reference sequence). The CDR3 consists of 15 residues. DNA for the CDR3: TGTGCCAGCAGCCCTTATAATCAATACCAAGAGACCCAGTACTTC. Translating gives CASSPYNQYQETQYF.

This clonotype appeared a few times. The chain's CDR3 is CASSYLKGSGANVLTF. The CDR3 DNA follows: TGTGCCAGCAGTTACCTAAAAGGCTCTGGGGCCAACGTCCTGACTTTC. The rearrangement links TRBV6-2 or TRBV6-3 to TRBJ2-6; D ambiguous. CDR1 MNHEY and CDR2 SVGEGT come from the germline V gene. V lost 2 bases and J lost 0, with 8 bases in between. The CDR3 loop spans 16 amino acids.

This clonotype has ten or more counts. The CDR3 loop is CASSYTGVILSEAFF. Written as DNA, the CDR3 is TGTGCCAGCAGTTACACAGGAGTTATACTTTCCGAAGCTTTCTTT. This chain links TRBV28 with TRBJ1-1; D may be TRBD1 (5 bases). Trimming took off 4 bases at V and 8 bases at J, with 20 bases between the two ends. This CDR3 is 15 amino acids long. Germline V gives CDR1 MDHEN, CDR2 SYDVKM. Filled out from reference TRBV28 and TRBJ1-1, the complete variable domain reads DVKVTQSSRYLVKRTGEKVFLECVQDMDHENMFWYRQDPGLGLRLIYFSYDVKMKEKGDIPEGYSVSREKKERFSLILESASTNQTSMYLCASSYTGVILSEAFFGQGTRLTVV.

This clonotype has ten or more counts. V gene TRBV20-1 combines with J gene TRBJ2-7; D might be TRBD2 (6 bases). Trimming left V 6 bases short and J 3 bases short, with 15 bases between. The length of the CDR3 is 13 residues. In germline, CDR1 is DFQATT, CDR2 SNEGSKA (reference sequence). CDR3 region: CSAPGAGSYEQYF. The CDR3 DNA reads TGCAGTGCCCCTGGGGCGGGAAGCTACGAGCAGTACTTC.

The chain combines TRBV12-3 or TRBV12-4 with TRBJ2-1; no definite D call. V lost 5 bases, J lost 0 bases, and 8 bases lay in between. The length of the CDR3 is 14 residues. Written as DNA, the CDR3 is TGTGCCAGCAGTGGGCACTTCTCCTACAATGAGCAGTTCTTC. Amino acids: CASSGHFSYNEQFF.

The chain couples TRBV5-1 to TRBJ2-5, with TRBD2 identical over 10 bases. J gave up 2 bases and V 2 bases, and 3 bases lay outside the gene matches. The CDR3 runs to 15 residues. Germline lookup yields CDR1 SGHRS and CDR2 YFSETQ. The CDR3 sequence is CASSLGSGRQETQYF. CDR3 nucleotides: TGCGCCAGCAGCTTAGGTAGCGGGAGGCAAGAGACCCAGTACTTC.

This clonotype was observed many times. The chain links TRBV28 to TRBJ2-7, with TRBD2 matching over 13 bases. This CDR3 comprises 15 residues. Unmatched junction bases numbered 6, after V lost 6 bases and J lost 4 bases. CDR1 and CDR2 (germline): MDHEN, SYDVKM. CDR3 amino acids: CASSPGTSGDYEQYF. For the CDR3, the DNA is TGTGCCAGCAGCCCGGGGACTAGCGGGGATTACGAGCAGTACTTC.

The chain employs TRBV10-3 and TRBJ1-2, with 7 bases identical to TRBD1. Germline V gene lookup returns CDR1 ENHRY and CDR2 SYGVKD. The length of the CDR3 is 13 residues. V lost 6 bases and J lost 8; bases outside the gene matches: 9. The CDR3 here is CAIRGTGVEGYTF. CDR3 in DNA: TGTGCCATCAGGGGCACAGGGGTAGAAGGCTACACCTTC.

The J gene is TRBJ2-3, the V gene TRBV18; a weak D match, TRBD1 (5 bases). Deletions cut 2 bases from V and 0 bases from J, with 9 bases between. Germline-derived CDR1 and CDR2 are KGHSH and LQKENI. The CDR3 runs 15 residues. The chain's CDR3 is CASSPAQGSTDTQYF. CDR3 bases: TGTGCCAGCTCACCAGCCCAGGGAAGCACAGATACGCAGTATTTT.

This clonotype occurred many times. This sequence joins TRBV2 and TRBJ2-7; D tentatively reads TRBD1 or TRBD2 (5 bases each). The CDR3 contains 17 residues. V was cut by 0 bases and J by 0 bases, with 15 bases left in between. Germline CDR1 and CDR2: SNHLY and FYNNEI. CDR3 amino acids: CASSEAQGRFSSYEQYF. For the CDR3, the DNA is TGTGCCAGCAGTGAAGCCCAGGGACGTTTTAGCTCCTACGAGCAGTACTTC.

This clonotype was seen a few times. This chain joins TRBV12-3 or TRBV12-4 and TRBJ2-3; D tentatively fits TRBD1 or TRBD2 (5 bases each). V lost 2 bases and J 2 bases, leaving 14 bases between the germline ends. The CDR3 has 16 amino acids. DNA for the CDR3: TGTGCCAGCAGTTTAAGGCTTGGGGGACCCACAGATACGCAGTATTTT. It codes for CASSLRLGGPTDTQYF.

This clonotype appeared many times. The chain employs TRBV11-1 and TRBJ1-2; D not resolved. Germline V CDR1 and CDR2: SGHAT, FQDESV (reference sequence). This CDR3 comprises 12 residues. The V gene lost 3 bases and the J gene lost 3 bases, with 5 bases spanning the gap. CDR3 region: CASSFNHYGYTF. The CDR3, as DNA: TGTGCCAGCAGCTTTAATCACTATGGCTACACCTTC.

This clonotype was seen repeatedly, ten times or more. V and J are TRBV10-3 and TRBJ2-1, with 11 bases that match TRBD1. The CDR3 length is 14 residues. V lost 10 bases to trimming and J lost 9 bases; unmatched junction nucleotides: 11. Germline V gene sequence: CDR1 ENHRY, CDR2 SYGVKD. The CDR3, as DNA: TGTGCCACCGGACAGGGGGCGGGTGATCGTGAGCAGTTCTTC. The encoded protein is CATGQGAGDREQFF.

This clonotype occurred a few times. The genes are TRBV12-3 or TRBV12-4 and TRBJ2-7, with D possibly matching TRBD1 (6 bases). The germline V and J ends were trimmed by 3 bases and 5 bases, with 11 bases remaining between them. The CDR3 contains 13 residues. CDR3 DNA: TGTGCCAGCAGTTTTAACAGGGCAAACGAGCAGTACTTC. This codes for CASSFNRANEQYF.

This clonotype was recorded at least ten times. The V call is TRBV2, the J call TRBJ1-5, with D possibly TRBD1 on 5 matching bases. This CDR3 region has 13 residues. Trimming took off 5 bases at V and 7 bases at J, with 12 bases between the two ends. Germline V gene data show CDR1 as SNHLY and CDR2 as FYNNEI. DNA for the CDR3: TGTGCCAGCAGTTTAGGGGAGCGCCAGCCCCAGCATTTT. It specifies CASSLGERQPQHF.

This clonotype was recorded at least ten times. This sequence joins TRBV30 and TRBJ2-7; TRBD1 might be the D (5 bases). Between the trimmed V and J ends, which lost 1 base and 4 bases, there was a span of 14 bases. Germline V gene sequence: CDR1 GTSNPN, CDR2 SVGIG (reference sequence). The CDR3 is made up of 14 amino acids. The CDR3 nucleotides are TGTGCCTGGAGTGCGGCAGGGAAGGAGTACGAGCAGTACTTC. This gives the protein CAWSAAGKEYEQYF.